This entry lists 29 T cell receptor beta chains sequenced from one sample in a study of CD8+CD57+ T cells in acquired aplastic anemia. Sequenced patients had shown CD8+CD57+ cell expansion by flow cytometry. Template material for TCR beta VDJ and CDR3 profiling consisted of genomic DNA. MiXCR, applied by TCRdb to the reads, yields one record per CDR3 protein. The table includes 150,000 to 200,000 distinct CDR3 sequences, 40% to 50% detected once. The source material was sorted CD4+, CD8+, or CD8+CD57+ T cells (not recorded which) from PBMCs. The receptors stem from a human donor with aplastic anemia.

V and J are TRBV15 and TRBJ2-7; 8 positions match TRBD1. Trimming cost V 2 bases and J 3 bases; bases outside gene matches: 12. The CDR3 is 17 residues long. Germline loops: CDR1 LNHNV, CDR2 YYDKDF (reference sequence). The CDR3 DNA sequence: TGTGCCACCAGCAGATTAAAACCCGGGACAGGATACTACGAGCAGTACTTC. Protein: CATSRLKPGTGYYEQYF.

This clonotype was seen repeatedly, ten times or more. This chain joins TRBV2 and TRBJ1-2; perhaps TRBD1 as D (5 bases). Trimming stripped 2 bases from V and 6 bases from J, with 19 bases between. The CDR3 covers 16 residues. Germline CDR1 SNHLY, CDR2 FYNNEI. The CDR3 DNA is TGTGCCAGCAGTGAAAGGATCAATGGGGCGCGGGATGGCTACACCTTC. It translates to CASSERINGARDGYTF.

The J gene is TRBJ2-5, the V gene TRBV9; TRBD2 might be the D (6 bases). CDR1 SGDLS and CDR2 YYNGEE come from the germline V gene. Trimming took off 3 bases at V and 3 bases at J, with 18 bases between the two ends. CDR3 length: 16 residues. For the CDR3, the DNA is TGTGCCAGCAGCGCAGAGGGTGGCGGGATCGAAGAGACCCAGTACTTC. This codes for CASSAEGGGIEETQYF.

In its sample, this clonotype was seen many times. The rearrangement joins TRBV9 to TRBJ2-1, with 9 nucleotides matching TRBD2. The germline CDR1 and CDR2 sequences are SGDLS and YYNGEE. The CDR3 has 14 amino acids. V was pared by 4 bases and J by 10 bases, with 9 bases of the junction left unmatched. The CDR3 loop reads CASSSRTSGGEQFF. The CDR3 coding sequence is TGTGCCAGCAGCTCAAGAACAAGCGGGGGGGAGCAGTTCTTC.

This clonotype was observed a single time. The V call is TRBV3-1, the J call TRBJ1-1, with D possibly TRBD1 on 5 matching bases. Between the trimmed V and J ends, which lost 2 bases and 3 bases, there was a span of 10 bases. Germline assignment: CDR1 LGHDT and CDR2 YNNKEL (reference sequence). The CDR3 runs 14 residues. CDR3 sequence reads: CASSQSLGHTEAFF. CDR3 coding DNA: TGTGCCAGCAGCCAAAGTCTGGGGCACACTGAAGCTTTCTTT.

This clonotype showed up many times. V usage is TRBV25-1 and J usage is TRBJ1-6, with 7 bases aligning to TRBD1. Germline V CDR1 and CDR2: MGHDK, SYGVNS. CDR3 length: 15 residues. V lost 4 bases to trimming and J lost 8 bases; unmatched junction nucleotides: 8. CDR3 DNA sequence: TGTGCCAGCAGTGTGGGGGACAGTCTTGATTCACCCCTCCACTTT. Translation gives CASSVGDSLDSPLHF.

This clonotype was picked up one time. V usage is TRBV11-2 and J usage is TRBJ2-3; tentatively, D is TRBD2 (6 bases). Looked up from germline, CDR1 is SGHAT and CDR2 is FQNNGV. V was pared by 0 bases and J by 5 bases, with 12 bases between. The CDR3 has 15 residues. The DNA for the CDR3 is TGTGCCAGCAGCTTAGAGGAGGGGCGGTTAGATACGCAGTATTTT. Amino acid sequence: CASSLEEGRLDTQYF.

The CDR3, as DNA: TGTGCCAGCAGAACCACTAGCGGGGGGAACACCGGGGAGCTGTTTTTT. The encoded protein is CASRTTSGGNTGELFF. This chain uses TRBV12-3 or TRBV12-4 with TRBJ2-2; 11 positions match TRBD2. The CDR3 has 16 amino acids. Trimming cost V 6 bases and J 1 base; bases outside gene matches: 4.

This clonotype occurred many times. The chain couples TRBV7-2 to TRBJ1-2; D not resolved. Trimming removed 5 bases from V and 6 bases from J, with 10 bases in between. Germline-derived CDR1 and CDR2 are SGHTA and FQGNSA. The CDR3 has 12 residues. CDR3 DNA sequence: TGTGCCAGCAGCCGGGAGCGGGATGGCTACACCTTC. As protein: CASSRERDGYTF.

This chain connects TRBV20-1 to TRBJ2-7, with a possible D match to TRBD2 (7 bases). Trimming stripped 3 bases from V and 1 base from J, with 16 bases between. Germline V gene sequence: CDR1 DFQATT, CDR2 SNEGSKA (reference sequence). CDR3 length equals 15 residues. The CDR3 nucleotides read TGCAGTGCTAGCCGTTGGGAGGGGGAGTCCTACGAGCAGTACTTC. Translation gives CSASRWEGESYEQYF.

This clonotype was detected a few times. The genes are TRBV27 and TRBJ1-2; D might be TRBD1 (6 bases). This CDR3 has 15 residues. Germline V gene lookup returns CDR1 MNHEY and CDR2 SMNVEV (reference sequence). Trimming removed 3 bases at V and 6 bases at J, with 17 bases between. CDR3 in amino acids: CASSFLPRTAHGYTF. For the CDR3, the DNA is TGTGCCAGCAGTTTCCTCCCCCGGACAGCCCATGGCTACACCTTC.

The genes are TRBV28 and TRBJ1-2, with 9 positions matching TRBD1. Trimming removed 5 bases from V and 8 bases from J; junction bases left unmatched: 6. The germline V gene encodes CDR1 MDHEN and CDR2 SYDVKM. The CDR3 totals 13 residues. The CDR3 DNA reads TGTGCCAGCAGTCCTACAGGGGGCAGGGGCTACACCTTC. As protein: CASSPTGGRGYTF.

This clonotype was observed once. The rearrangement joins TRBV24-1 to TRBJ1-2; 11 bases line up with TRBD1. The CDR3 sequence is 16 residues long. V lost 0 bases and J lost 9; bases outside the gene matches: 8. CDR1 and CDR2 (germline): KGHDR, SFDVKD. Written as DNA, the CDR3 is TGTGCCACCAGTGATTTGGGACAGGGGGCAATCGGAAGCTACACCTTC. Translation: CATSDLGQGAIGSYTF.

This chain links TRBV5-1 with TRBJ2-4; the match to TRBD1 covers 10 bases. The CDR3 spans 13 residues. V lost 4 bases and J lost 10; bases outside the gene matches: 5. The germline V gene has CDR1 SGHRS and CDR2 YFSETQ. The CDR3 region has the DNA TGCGCCAGCAGCACAGGGACAGGGGAGATTCAGTACTTC. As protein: CASSTGTGEIQYF.

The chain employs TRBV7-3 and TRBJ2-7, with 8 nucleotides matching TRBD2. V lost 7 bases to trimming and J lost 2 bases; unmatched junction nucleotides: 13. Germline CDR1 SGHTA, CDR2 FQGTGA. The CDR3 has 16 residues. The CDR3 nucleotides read TGTGCCAGCATCTTGTTACCGGGACTAGGGCCCTACGAGCAGTACTTC. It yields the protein CASILLPGLGPYEQYF.

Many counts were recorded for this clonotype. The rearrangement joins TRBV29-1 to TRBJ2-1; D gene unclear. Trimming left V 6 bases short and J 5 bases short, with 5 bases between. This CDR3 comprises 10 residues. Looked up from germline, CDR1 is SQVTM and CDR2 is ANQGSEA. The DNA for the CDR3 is TGCAGCGTCGGACACAATGAGCAGTTCTTC. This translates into CSVGHNEQFF.

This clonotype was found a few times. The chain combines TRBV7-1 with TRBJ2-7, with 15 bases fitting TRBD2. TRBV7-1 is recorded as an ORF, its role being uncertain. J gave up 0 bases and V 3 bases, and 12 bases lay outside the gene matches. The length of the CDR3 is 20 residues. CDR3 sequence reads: CASSSQFPGLAGGSSYEQYF. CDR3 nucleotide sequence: TGTGCCAGCAGCTCCCAATTCCCGGGACTAGCGGGGGGCTCCTCCTACGAGCAGTACTTC.

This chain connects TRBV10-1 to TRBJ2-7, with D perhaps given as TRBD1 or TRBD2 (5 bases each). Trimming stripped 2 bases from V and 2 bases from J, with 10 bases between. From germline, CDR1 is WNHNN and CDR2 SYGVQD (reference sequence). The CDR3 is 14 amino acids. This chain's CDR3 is CASSEGTGPYEQYF. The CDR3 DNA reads TGCGCCAGCAGTGAGGGGACGGGGCCCTACGAGCAGTACTTC.

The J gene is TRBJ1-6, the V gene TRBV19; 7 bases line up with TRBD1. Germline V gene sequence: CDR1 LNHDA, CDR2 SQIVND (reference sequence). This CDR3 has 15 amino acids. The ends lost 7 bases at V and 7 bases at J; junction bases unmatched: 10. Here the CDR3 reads CASKRQGGKNSPLHF. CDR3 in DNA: TGTGCCAGTAAAAGGCAGGGGGGTAAAAATTCACCCCTCCACTTT. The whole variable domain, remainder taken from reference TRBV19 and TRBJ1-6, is DGGITQSPKYLFRKEGQNVTLSCEQNLNHDAMYWYRQDPGQGLRLIYYSQIVNDFQKGDIAEGYSVSREKKESFPLTVTSAQKNPTAFYLCASKRQGGKNSPLHFGNGTRLTVT.

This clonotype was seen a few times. The CDR3: CAIGSEASTDTQYF. In nucleotides, the CDR3 is TGTGCCATCGGAAGCGAGGCTAGCACAGATACGCAGTATTTT. The chain joins TRBV10-3 to TRBJ2-3; D is ambiguous. The CDR3 is 14 amino acids. Germline loops: CDR1 ENHRY, CDR2 SYGVKD. V was trimmed by 8 bases and J by 0 bases, leaving 12 bases between them.

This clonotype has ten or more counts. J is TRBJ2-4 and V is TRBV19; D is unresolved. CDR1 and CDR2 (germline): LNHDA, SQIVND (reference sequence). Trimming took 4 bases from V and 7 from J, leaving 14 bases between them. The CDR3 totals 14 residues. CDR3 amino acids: CASSTPAPGNIQYF. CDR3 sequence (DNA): TGTGCCAGTAGTACACCGGCCCCTGGGAACATTCAGTACTTC.

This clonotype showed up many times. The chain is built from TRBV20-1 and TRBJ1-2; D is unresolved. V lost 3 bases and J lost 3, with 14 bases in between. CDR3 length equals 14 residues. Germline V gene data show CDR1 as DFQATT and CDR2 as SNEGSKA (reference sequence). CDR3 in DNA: TGCAGTGCTAGTGTTTCGGGTCTTGACTATGGCTACACCTTC. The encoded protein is CSASVSGLDYGYTF.

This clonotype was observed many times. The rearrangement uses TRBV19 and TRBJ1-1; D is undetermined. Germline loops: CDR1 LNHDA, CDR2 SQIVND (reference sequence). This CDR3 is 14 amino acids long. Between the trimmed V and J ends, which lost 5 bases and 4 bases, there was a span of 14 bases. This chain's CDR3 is CASSPFAGGTEAFF. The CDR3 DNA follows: TGTGCCAGTAGTCCGTTCGCGGGAGGCACTGAAGCTTTCTTT.

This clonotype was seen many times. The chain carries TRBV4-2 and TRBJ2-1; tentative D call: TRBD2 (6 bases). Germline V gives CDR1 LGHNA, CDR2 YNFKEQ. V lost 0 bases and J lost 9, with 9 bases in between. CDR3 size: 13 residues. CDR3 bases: TGTGCCAGCAGCCAAGAGGGACTTAGTGAGCAGTTCTTC. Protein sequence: CASSQEGLSEQFF.

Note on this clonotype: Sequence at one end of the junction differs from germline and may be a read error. CDR3 sequence: CASSLSSQEAQYF. The CDR3 nucleotides read TGTGCCAGCAGTTTATCGAGTCAAGAGGCCCAGTACTTC. V is TRBV27 and J is TRBJ2-5, with D uncertain. The germline V gene has CDR1 MNHEY and CDR2 SMNVEV (reference sequence). The CDR3 is 13 amino acids.

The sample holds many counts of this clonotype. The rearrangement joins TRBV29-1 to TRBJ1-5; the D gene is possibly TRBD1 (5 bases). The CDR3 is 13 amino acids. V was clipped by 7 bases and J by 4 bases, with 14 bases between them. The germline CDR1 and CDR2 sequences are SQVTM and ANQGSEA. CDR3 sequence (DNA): TGCAGCGCCGGGGGGGAAGGGAATCAGCCCCAGCATTTT. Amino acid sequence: CSAGGEGNQPQHF.

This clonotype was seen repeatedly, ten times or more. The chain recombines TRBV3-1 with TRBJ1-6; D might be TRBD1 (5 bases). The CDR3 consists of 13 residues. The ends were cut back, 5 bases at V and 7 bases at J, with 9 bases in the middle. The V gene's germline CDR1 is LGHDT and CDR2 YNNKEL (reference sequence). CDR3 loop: CASSFRDNSPLHF. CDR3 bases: TGTGCCAGCAGCTTTCGGGACAATTCACCCCTCCACTTT.

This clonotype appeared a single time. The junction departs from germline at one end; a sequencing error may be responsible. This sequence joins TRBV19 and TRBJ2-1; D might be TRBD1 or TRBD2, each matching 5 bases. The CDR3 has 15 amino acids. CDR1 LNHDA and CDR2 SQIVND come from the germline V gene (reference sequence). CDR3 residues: CASSIGATLVNEQFF. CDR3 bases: TGTGCAAGTAGTATCGGGGCGACCCTCGTCAATGAGCAGTTCTTC. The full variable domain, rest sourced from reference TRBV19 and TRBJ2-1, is DGGITQSPKYLFRKEGQNVTLSCEQNLNHDAMYWYRQDPGQGLRLIYYSQIVNDFQKGDIAEGYSVSREKKESFPLTVTSAQKNPTAFYLCASSIGATLVNEQFFGPGTRLTVL.

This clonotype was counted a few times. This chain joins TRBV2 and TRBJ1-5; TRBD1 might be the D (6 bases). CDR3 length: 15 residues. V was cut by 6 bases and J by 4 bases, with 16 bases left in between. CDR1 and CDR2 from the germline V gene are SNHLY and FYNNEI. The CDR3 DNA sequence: TGTGCCAGCAGCCCGCTACAGGGTAGGAATCAGCCCCAGCATTTT. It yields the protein CASSPLQGRNQPQHF.